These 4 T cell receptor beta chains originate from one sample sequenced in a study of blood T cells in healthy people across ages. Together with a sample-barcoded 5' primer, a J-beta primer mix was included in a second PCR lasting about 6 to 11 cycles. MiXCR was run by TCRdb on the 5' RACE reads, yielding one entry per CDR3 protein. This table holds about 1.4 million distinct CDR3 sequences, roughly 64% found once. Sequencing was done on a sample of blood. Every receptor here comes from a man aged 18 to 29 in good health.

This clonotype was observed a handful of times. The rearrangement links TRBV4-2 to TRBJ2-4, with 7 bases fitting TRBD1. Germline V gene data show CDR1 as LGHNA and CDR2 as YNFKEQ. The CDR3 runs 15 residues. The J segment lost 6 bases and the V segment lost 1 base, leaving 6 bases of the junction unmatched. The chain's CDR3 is CASSQGTGTANIQYF. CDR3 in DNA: TGTGCCAGCAGCCAAGGGACCGGGACAGCAAACATTCAGTACTTC.

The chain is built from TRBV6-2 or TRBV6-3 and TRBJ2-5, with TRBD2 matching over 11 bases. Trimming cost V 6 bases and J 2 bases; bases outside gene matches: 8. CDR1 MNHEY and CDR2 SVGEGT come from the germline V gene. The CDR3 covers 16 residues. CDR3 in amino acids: CASSFVLAGEQETQYF. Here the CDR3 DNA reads TGTGCCAGCAGCTTCGTACTAGCGGGAGAACAAGAGACCCAGTACTTC.

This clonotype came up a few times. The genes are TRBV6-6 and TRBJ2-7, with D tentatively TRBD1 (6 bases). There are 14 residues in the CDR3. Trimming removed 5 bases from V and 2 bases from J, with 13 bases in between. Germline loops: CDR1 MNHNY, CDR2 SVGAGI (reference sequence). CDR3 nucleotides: TGTGCCAGCAGTCCGAAGACAGGTACCTACGAGCAGTACTTC. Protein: CASSPKTGTYEQYF.

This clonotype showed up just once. CDR3 protein: CASSYTGAEVGNEQFF. CDR3 coding DNA: TGTGCCAGCAGTTACACCGGAGCGGAGGTAGGGAATGAGCAGTTCTTC. The chain has TRBV6-5 and TRBJ2-1; TRBD2 might be the D (5 bases). The CDR3 is 16 residues long. Deletions cut 2 bases from V and 7 bases from J, with 18 bases between. Germline V CDR1 and CDR2: MNHEY, SVGAGI.